Listed below are T cell receptor beta chains from one sample, sequenced in a study of cytomegalovirus exposure and HLA in healthy donors. Libraries were prepared by immunoSEQ multiplex PCR; TCRdb keeps only in-frame clonotypes and omits some of them. The sample holds around 220,000 clones, approximately 68% seen once. The sequencing sample was made of PBMCs. These receptors were obtained from a woman aged 25 to 39 in good health and CMV-seronegative. Each CDR3 is given with its conserved first and last residue. D genes are given only for firm matches. Clone size is stated in some rows and not others, as once, few, many or a class when expanded.

clone size	V gene	D gene	J gene	CDR3 DNA	CDR3 protein
NA	TRBV19	NA	TRBJ1-5	TGTGCCAGTAGTAGCCAGCCCGGGAGCAATCAGCCCCAGCATTTT	CASSSQPGSNQPQHF
NA	TRBV6-6	TRBD1	TRBJ2-7	TGTGCCAGCACCGGGACAGGGAAACACGAGCAGTACTTC	CASTGTGKHEQYF
NA	TRBV5-8	TRBD2	TRBJ2-5	TGTGCCAGCAGCTTGTATAGCGGGGGCACAATTGGGTCACAAGAGACCCAGTACTTC	CASSLYSGGTIGSQETQYF
NA	TRBV2	TRBD2	TRBJ2-7	TGTGCCAGCATCAGGACTAGCGATCTTGTCTTCGAGCAGTACTTC	CASIRTSDLVFEQYF
NA	TRBV13	NA	TRBJ1-6	TGTGCCAGCAGCTTAGAAAGGCAGGGCTTAGGTTCACCCCTCCACTTT	CASSLERQGLGSPLHF
NA	TRBV5-6	TRBD2	TRBJ2-7	TGTGCCAGCAGCGGGGGACTAGCGGGTTTCCGGGCCTCCTACGAGCAGTACTTC	CASSGGLAGFRASYEQYF
NA	TRBV5-4	TRBD2	TRBJ2-1	TGTGCCAGCAGCTTGGAAGGAGGGAGGGTTGGGGATGAGCAGTTCTTC	CASSLEGGRVGDEQFF
NA	TRBV9	TRBD1	TRBJ2-2	TGTGCCAGCAGCGTAGAAGGGACAGGGCAAAACACCGGGGAGCTGTTTTTT	CASSVEGTGQNTGELFF
NA	TRBV9	NA	TRBJ2-3	TGTGCCAGCAGCGTAGGGGACTCCAGGGCCTATTCTAGCACAGATACGCAGTATTTT	CASSVGDSRAYSSTDTQYF
few	TRBV19	TRBD2	TRBJ2-3	TGTGCCAGTAGTATGACTAGCGGGGGACTCACAGATACGCAGTATTTT	CASSMTSGGLTDTQYF
few	TRBV6-1	TRBD2	TRBJ2-1	TGTGCCAGCAGTGAAGGGACTAGCGGATACAATGAGCAGTTCTTC	CASSEGTSGYNEQFF
NA	TRBV2	TRBD1	TRBJ1-2	TGTGCCAGCACAGGGGGCGTGGATGGCTACACCTTC	CASTGGVDGYTF
NA	TRBV6-6	TRBD2	TRBJ2-2	TGTGCCAGCAGCCCCCCTAGCGGGAGTTACGCCGGGGAGCTGTTTTTT	CASSPPSGSYAGELFF
NA	TRBV6-1	NA	TRBJ2-1	TGTGCCAGCATCGACTTCACGAGCTCCTACAATGAGCAGTTCTTC	CASIDFTSSYNEQFF
NA	TRBV4-1	TRBD2	TRBJ2-5	TGCGGCAGCAGCCAAGAGGCGGTGGGAGGGTATAAAGAGACCCAGTACTTC	CGSSQEAVGGYKETQYF
NA	TRBV18	NA	TRBJ2-1	TGTGCCAGCTCACCAGAGCTCTCCTACAATGAGCAGTTCTTC	CASSPELSYNEQFF
NA	TRBV5-1	TRBD1	TRBJ1-3	TGCGCCAGCAGCGGAGGGACAGGGAGAAACACCATATATTTT	CASSGGTGRNTIYF
once	TRBV5-6	TRBD2	TRBJ2-1	TGTGCCAGCAGCTTGTTAGCGGGAGAAGGGCTCAATGAGCAGTTCTTC	CASSLLAGEGLNEQFF
once	TRBV29-1	NA	TRBJ2-1	TGCAGCGTCTGGGGGGACCCGTTTAACTACAATGAGCAGTTCTTC	CSVWGDPFNYNEQFF
NA	TRBV19	NA	TRBJ2-1	TGTGCCAGTAGTATTGGGGTGAGAGGGAGGTACAATGAGCAGTTCTTC	CASSIGVRGRYNEQFF
NA	TRBV13	TRBD1	TRBJ1-2	TGTGCCAGCAGCTCGGGACAGGGGGTTGATGGCTACACCTTC	CASSSGQGVDGYTF
NA	TRBV5-8	NA	TRBJ2-7	TGTGCCAGCAGCTTGAGGGGCTACTCCTACGAGCAGTACTTC	CASSLRGYSYEQYF
NA	TRBV19	NA	TRBJ1-1	TGTGCCAGTAGTATGAGCCATGAGGCATTGCGCCTCCCGAACACTGAAGCTTTCTTT	CASSMSHEALRLPNTEAFF
NA	TRBV27	TRBD1	TRBJ1-1	TGTGCCAGCAGCCTCACCAGGGGGGCGCGAGGCACTGAAGCTTTCTTT	CASSLTRGARGTEAFF
NA	TRBV4-1	TRBD1	TRBJ1-2	TGCGCCAGCAGCCAACGGACAGGGGGATTTGGCTACACCTTC	CASSQRTGGFGYTF
NA	TRBV28	NA	TRBJ1-2	TGTGCCAGCACCCCAGACAGGAGAAGCTATGGCTACACCTTC	CASTPDRRSYGYTF
NA	TRBV6-5	NA	TRBJ1-2	TGTGCCAGCAGCGTCTCCGGGTCCTCCATCTATGGCTACACCTTC	CASSVSGSSIYGYTF
NA	TRBV19	NA	TRBJ2-1	TGTGCCAGTAGTTCGACTTCGAGCTCCTACAATGAGCAGTTCTTC	CASSSTSSSYNEQFF